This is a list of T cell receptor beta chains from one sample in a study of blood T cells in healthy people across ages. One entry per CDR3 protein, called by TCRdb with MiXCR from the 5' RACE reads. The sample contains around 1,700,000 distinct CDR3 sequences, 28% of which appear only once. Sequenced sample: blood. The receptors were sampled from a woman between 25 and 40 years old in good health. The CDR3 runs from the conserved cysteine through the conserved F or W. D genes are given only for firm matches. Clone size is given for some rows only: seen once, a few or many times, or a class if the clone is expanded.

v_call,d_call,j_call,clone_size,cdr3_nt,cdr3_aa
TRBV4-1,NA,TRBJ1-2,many,TGCGCCAGCAGCCATTGGGGTCTCCACTATGGCTACACCTTC,CASSHWGLHYGYTF
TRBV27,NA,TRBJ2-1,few,TGTGCCAGCGCCGCCAGGGCCTACAATGAGCAGTTCTTC,CASAARAYNEQFF
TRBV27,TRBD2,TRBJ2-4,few,TGTGCCAGCAGCCTTTGGGGGGGAGCCAAAAACATTCAGTACTTC,CASSLWGGAKNIQYF
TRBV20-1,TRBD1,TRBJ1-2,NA,TGCAGTGCGGAGGGACAGGAGCTACCTTTATATAACTATGGCTACACCTTC,CSAEGQELPLYNYGYTF
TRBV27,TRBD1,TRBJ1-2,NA,TGTGCCAGCAGTTTCGCCGACAGGGGCTATGGCTATACCTTC,CASSFADRGYGYTF
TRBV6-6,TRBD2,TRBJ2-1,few,TGTGCCAGCAGCCAGGAGGTATGGGGAGGGGATGAGCAGTTCTTC,CASSQEVWGGDEQFF
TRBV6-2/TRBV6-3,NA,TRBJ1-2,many,TGTGCCAGCAGTTACTCAACCGTGCCCTATGGCTACACCTTC,CASSYSTVPYGYTF
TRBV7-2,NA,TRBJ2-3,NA,TGTGCCAGCAGCTTCTTCCAGAGCACAGATACGCAGTATTTT,CASSFFQSTDTQYF
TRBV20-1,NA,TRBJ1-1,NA,TGCAGTGCTAGAGAGATAGTGGCCATGAACACTGAAGCTTTCTTT,CSAREIVAMNTEAFF
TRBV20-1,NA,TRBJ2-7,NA,TGCAGTGCTAGAGGAGTATTGGAGCAGTACTTC,CSARGVLEQYF
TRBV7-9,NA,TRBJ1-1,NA,TGTGCCAGCAGCTTAGCTGTAACAGAGGTCCGTGGGGCTTTCTTT,CASSLAVTEVRGAFF
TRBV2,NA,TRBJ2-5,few,TGTGCCAGCAGTGACGGCAGCCAAGAGACCCAGTACTTC,CASSDGSQETQYF
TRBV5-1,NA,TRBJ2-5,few,TGCGCCAGCCAGACTACCCAGTACCAAGAGACCCAGTACTTC,CASQTTQYQETQYF
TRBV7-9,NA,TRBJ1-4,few,TGTGCCAGCGTGCGACAGAATGAAAAACTGTTTTTT,CASVRQNEKLFF
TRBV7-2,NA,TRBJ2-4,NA,TGTGCCAGCAGCCTCGAGGCTGTGTACAATGAGCAGTACTTC,CASSLEAVYNEQYF
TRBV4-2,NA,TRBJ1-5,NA,TGTGCCAGCAGCCAAGTTCGAGGTGATCAGCCCCAGCATTTT,CASSQVRGDQPQHF
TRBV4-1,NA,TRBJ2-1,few,TGCGCCAGCAGCCAACCGAGTCGGGAGAAGGGGAATGAGCAGTTCTTC,CASSQPSREKGNEQFF
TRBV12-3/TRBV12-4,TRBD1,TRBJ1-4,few,TGTGCCAGCAGTCTACAATCCGGGACAGAGGAAGATGAAAAACTGTTTTTT,CASSLQSGTEEDEKLFF
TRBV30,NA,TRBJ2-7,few,TGTGCCTGGAGTGTACTCGGCAGGGGCTACGAGCAGTACTTC,CAWSVLGRGYEQYF
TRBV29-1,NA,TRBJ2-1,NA,TGCAGCGTTGAACAGGAAACTCTCGATGAGCAGTTCTTC,CSVEQETLDEQFF
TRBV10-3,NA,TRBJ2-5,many,TGTGCCATCAGTGAAAGGGAACAAGAGACCCAGTACTTC,CAISEREQETQYF
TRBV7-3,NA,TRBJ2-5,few,TGTGCCAGCAGTTCCGCGCCGGGACGGTACCAAGAGACCCAGTACTTC,CASSSAPGRYQETQYF